The 20 T cell receptor beta chains listed next were all sequenced from one sample in a study of blood T cell repertoires in COVID-19. Using immunoSEQ multiplex PCR, the repertoire was profiled, and TCRdb retains in-frame clones only, with some absent. The repertoire holds about 39,000 clones, with 81% as singletons. The sample consisted of peripheral blood. These receptors were collected from a human donor in a cohort sampled during active or convalescent COVID-19. The donor label of this sample is uncertain.

The chain combines TRBV7-8 with TRBJ1-6; TRBD1 might be the D (6 bases). Germline-derived CDR1 and CDR2 are SGHVS and FQNEAQ. The CDR3 contains 15 residues. V was cut by 5 bases and J by 9 bases, with 17 bases left in between. This CDR3 is CASSNRGTLSSPLHF. CDR3 in DNA: TGTGCCAGCAGCAATAGGGGGACCCTGAGTTCACCCCTCCACTTT.

CDR3 DNA: TGTGCCAGCAGCCCTGATGGACTAGCGGGAGTAACCGGGGAGCTGTTTTTT. Residues: CASSPDGLAGVTGELFF. The chain uses TRBV7-3 and TRBJ2-2; TRBD2 aligns across 13 bases. This CDR3 is built from 17 residues. Trimming at V came to 5 bases and at J to 5 bases, leaving 8 bases not matched to a gene. Germline V gene lookup returns CDR1 SGHTA and CDR2 FQGTGA. Using reference TRBV7-3 and TRBJ2-2 for the parts outside the CDR3, the full variable domain is GAGVSQTPSNKVTEKGKYVELRCDPISGHTALYWYRQSLGQGPEFLIYFQGTGAADDSGLPNDRFFAVRPEGSVSTLKIQRTERGDSAVYLCASSPDGLAGVTGELFFGEGSRLTVL.

The gene calls are TRBV5-1 and TRBJ1-2; 7 bases fit TRBD1. After removal of 1 base from V and 8 bases from J, the junction contained 5 bases not matched to a gene. The CDR3 length is 13 residues. CDR1 and CDR2 (germline): SGHRS, YFSETQ. The CDR3 DNA reads TGCGCCAGCAGCTTGAAGGGGGCTTGGGGCTACACCTTC. This encodes CASSLKGAWGYTF.

This clone has a handful of counts. V gene TRBV12-5 combines with J gene TRBJ2-2; TRBD2 aligns across 10 bases. Germline CDR1 LGHNT, CDR2 FRNRAP. The CDR3 is made up of 17 amino acids. The V and J ends lost 3 bases and 7 bases, in that order; junction bases with no gene match: 11. CDR3 nucleotide sequence: TGTGCTAGTGGTTTTAATGGACTAGCGGTAGTTCTCGGGGAGCTGTTTTTT. Protein product: CASGFNGLAVVLGELFF.

The chain uses TRBV11-2 and TRBJ2-1; 8 bases fit TRBD2. Germline V gene data show CDR1 as SGHAT and CDR2 as FQNNGV. Losses at the gene ends were 5 bases for V and 6 bases for J; bases not matched to a gene: 12. The length of the CDR3 is 16 residues. The CDR3 DNA reads as TGTGCCAGCAGCGTTACCCCCGGGACTAGGGCCAATGAGCAGTTCTTC. Protein sequence: CASSVTPGTRANEQFF.

This clone showed up just once. Here the CDR3 DNA reads TGTGCCAGCAGCTTAGCGCTCGGGGGGCGCACTGAGCAGTTCTTC. It is translated as CASSLALGGRTEQFF. The rearrangement joins TRBV7-2 to TRBJ2-1; TRBD2 might be the D (7 bases). The CDR3 covers 15 residues. Looked up from germline, CDR1 is SGHTA and CDR2 is FQGNSA. Trimming shortened V by 0 bases and J by 9 bases, and 15 bases separated the two germline ends.

The table lists this clone with a few counts. This chain links TRBV21-1 with TRBJ1-1. TRBV21-1 is recorded as a pseudogene. CDR3 size: 12 residues. The CDR3 loop is CASGGASTEAFF. In DNA form, the CDR3 reads TGTGCCAGCGGGGGGGCTTCGACTGAAGCTTTCTTT.

This clone was observed a handful of times. CDR3 nucleotide sequence: TGTGCCAGCAGTCGCTACGGCGGGGAATCGGGCACAGATACGCAGTATTTT. Encoded protein: CASSRYGGESGTDTQYF. V gene TRBV6-6 combines with J gene TRBJ2-3, with D maybe TRBD2 (6 bases). CDR3 size: 17 residues. V gave up 5 bases and J gave up 1 base, with 19 bases separating them. Germline V gives CDR1 MNHNY, CDR2 SVGAGI (reference sequence).

This clone was seen a few times. The chain has TRBV11-2 and TRBJ1-4; TRBD1 might be the D (6 bases). The CDR3 has 14 amino acids. The germline V gene has CDR1 SGHAT and CDR2 FQNNGV. V lost 5 bases, J lost 7 bases, and 14 bases lay in between. CDR3 sequence reads: CASSRDILSEKLFF. DNA for the CDR3: TGTGCCAGCAGCCGGGACATCTTGAGTGAAAAACTGTTTTTT.

The chain recombines TRBV15 with TRBJ1-2, with D possibly being TRBD1 (5 bases). V gave up 3 bases and J gave up 8 bases, with 13 bases separating them. CDR1 LNHNV and CDR2 YYDKDF come from the germline V gene (reference sequence). The CDR3 length is 13 residues. The CDR3 loop reads CATSRPPGGGYTF. CDR3 DNA sequence: TGTGCCACCAGCAGGCCCCCGGGGGGGGGCTACACCTTC. Supplemented by reference TRBV15 and TRBJ1-2, the full variable domain reads DAMVIQNPRYQVTQFGKPVTLSCSQTLNHNVMYWYQQKSSQAPKLLFHYYDKDFNNEADTPDNFQSRRPNTSFCFLDIRSPGLGDTAMYLCATSRPPGGGYTFGSGTRLTVV.

The chain couples TRBV24-1 to TRBJ2-3, with 7 bases aligning to TRBD1. V lost 2 bases to trimming and J lost 3 bases; unmatched junction nucleotides: 19. Germline loops: CDR1 KGHDR, CDR2 SFDVKD. This CDR3 region has 20 residues. DNA of the CDR3: TGTGCCACCAGTGATTCCTCTCAGGGGGAGAGTTCCAGGTGGACAGATACGCAGTATTTT. Amino acids: CATSDSSQGESSRWTDTQYF.

The chain recombines TRBV3-1 (or the pseudogene TRBV3-2) with TRBJ2-1; perhaps TRBD2 as D (5 bases). CDR1 and CDR2 (germline): LGHDT, YNNKEL (reference sequence). There are 14 residues in the CDR3. V was pared by 2 bases and J by 7 bases, with 12 bases between. The CDR3: CASSQTRVVNEQFF. For the CDR3, the DNA is TGTGCCAGCAGCCAAACTAGAGTAGTAAATGAGCAGTTCTTC.

CDR3 coding DNA: TGTGCCATCAGCCCCCACACCTCCTACGAGCAGTACTTC. Protein sequence: CAISPHTSYEQYF. The gene calls are TRBV10-3 and TRBJ2-7; D ambiguous. V gave up 6 bases and J gave up 0 bases, with 9 bases separating them. The CDR3 runs 13 residues. The germline V gene encodes CDR1 ENHRY and CDR2 SYGVKD.

This clone was seen once. The chain couples TRBV5-6 to TRBJ1-2; a possible D gene is TRBD1 (5 bases). The CDR3 is 15 amino acids. Trimming cost V 4 bases and J 4 bases, with 17 bases left between them. Germline values: CDR1 SGHDT, CDR2 YYEEEE. This CDR3 reads CASSPRGSLTYGYTF. The CDR3 DNA follows: TGTGCCAGCAGCCCTAGGGGTTCCCTCACCTATGGCTACACCTTC. Drawing the rest from reference TRBV5-6 and TRBJ1-2, the complete variable domain is DAGVTQSPTHLIKTRGQQVTLRCSPKSGHDTVSWYQQALGQGPQFIFQYYEEEERQRGNFPDRFSGHQFPNYSSELNVNALLLGDSALYLCASSPRGSLTYGYTFGSGTRLTVV.

V is TRBV11-3 and J is TRBJ2-7, with 8 bases lining up with TRBD2. The CDR3 runs 15 residues. CDR1 and CDR2 from the germline V gene are SGHNT and YENEEA. V was pared by 5 bases and J by 4 bases, with 10 bases of the junction left unmatched. This CDR3 is CASSPSRGGWYEQYF. The DNA of the CDR3 is TGTGCCAGCAGCCCCTCCCGCGGGGGGTGGTACGAGCAGTACTTC.

This rearrangement joins TRBV19 to TRBJ2-1, with 15 bases matching TRBD2. Unmatched junction bases numbered 10, after V lost 6 bases and J lost 7 bases. Germline V gene sequence: CDR1 LNHDA, CDR2 SQIVND (reference sequence). The CDR3 extends over 17 amino acids. CDR3 sequence reads: CASSRTSGRAQGNEQFF. Here the CDR3 DNA reads TGTGCCAGTAGCCGGACTAGCGGGAGGGCCCAAGGGAATGAGCAGTTCTTC.

The V and J genes are TRBV30 and TRBJ1-2, with D perhaps matching TRBD1 (6 bases). The CDR3 consists of 12 residues. Germline assignment: CDR1 GTSNPN and CDR2 SVGIG (reference sequence). V dropped 3 bases and J dropped 8 bases, with 13 bases sitting between them. The chain's CDR3 is CAWSFRTEGYTF. The DNA for the CDR3 is TGTGCCTGGAGCTTTCGGACAGAAGGCTACACCTTC.

V is TRBV15 and J is TRBJ1-1; tentatively, D is TRBD1 (6 bases). The CDR3 sequence is 15 residues long. Deletions cut 0 bases from V and 8 bases from J, with 16 bases between. CDR1 LNHNV and CDR2 YYDKDF come from the germline V gene (reference sequence). The CDR3 spells CATSREAGGAGEAFF. CDR3 bases: TGTGCCACCAGCAGAGAAGCGGGGGGGGCAGGGGAAGCTTTCTTT. The full variable domain, in which reference TRBV15 and TRBJ1-1 provide the parts outside the CDR3, is DAMVIQNPRYQVTQFGKPVTLSCSQTLNHNVMYWYQQKSSQAPKLLFHYYDKDFNNEADTPDNFQSRRPNTSFCFLDIRSPGLGDTAMYLCATSREAGGAGEAFFGQGTRLTVV.

V is TRBV14 and J is TRBJ2-5; D might be TRBD2 (6 bases). Germline CDR1 reads SGHDN; CDR2 reads FVKESK. The CDR3 spans 16 residues. With 0 bases removed from V and 7 bases from J, the gap between germline ends came to 18 bases. The CDR3 loop reads CASSQDQGLQLRTQYF. The CDR3, as DNA: TGTGCCAGCAGCCAAGATCAGGGACTCCAGTTGAGGACCCAGTACTTC.

The J gene is TRBJ1-5, the V gene TRBV6-1; D may be TRBD1 (6 bases). This CDR3 has 16 residues. V shed 1 base and J shed 7 bases, with 17 bases lying between them. Germline CDR1 reads MNHNS; CDR2 reads SASEGT. The CDR3 DNA reads as TGTGCCAGCAGTGAAGGCCGTGTCAGGGGTAGGCAGCCCCAGCATTTT. Protein sequence: CASSEGRVRGRQPQHF.